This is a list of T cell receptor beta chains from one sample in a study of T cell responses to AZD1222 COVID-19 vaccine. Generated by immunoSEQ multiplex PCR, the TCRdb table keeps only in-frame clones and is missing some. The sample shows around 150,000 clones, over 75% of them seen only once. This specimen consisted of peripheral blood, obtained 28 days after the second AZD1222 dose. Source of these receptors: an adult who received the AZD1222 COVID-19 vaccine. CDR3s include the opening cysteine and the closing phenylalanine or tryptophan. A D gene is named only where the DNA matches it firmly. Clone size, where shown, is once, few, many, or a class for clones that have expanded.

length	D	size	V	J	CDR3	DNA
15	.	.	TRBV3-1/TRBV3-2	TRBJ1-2	CASRPYGETGYGYTF	TGTGCCAGCAGACCATACGGGGAGACCGGCTATGGCTACACCTTC
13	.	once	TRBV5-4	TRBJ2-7	CASSLTGPGEQYF	TGTGCCAGCAGCTTGACAGGGCCTGGCGAGCAGTACTTC
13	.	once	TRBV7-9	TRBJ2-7	CASSYDRPYEQYF	TGTGCCAGCAGCTACGACAGACCGTACGAGCAGTACTTC
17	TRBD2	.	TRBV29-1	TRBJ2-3	CSVSGLAVPGDTDTQYF	TGCAGCGTTTCCGGACTAGCGGTCCCTGGGGACACAGATACGCAGTATTTT
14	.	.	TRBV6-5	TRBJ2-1	CASSYGAGASEQFF	TGTGCCAGCAGTTACGGGGCAGGGGCGAGTGAGCAGTTCTTC
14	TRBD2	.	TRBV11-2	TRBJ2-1	CASSWTSGPNEQFF	TGTGCCAGCAGCTGGACTAGCGGGCCCAATGAGCAGTTCTTC
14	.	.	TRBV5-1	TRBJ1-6	CASSFTGNNSPLHF	TGCGCCAGCAGCTTCACGGGGAATAATTCACCCCTCCACTTT
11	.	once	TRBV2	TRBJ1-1	CASRTRPRAFF	TGTGCCAGCAGGACCCGCCCCCGAGCTTTCTTT
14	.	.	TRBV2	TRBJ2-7	CASSEDHTSYEQYF	TGTGCCAGCAGTGAAGACCATACCTCCTACGAGCAGTACTTC
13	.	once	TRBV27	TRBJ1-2	CASRLQGRSGYTF	TGTGCCAGCAGACTTCAAGGTCGGAGTGGCTACACCTTC
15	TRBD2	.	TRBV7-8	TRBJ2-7	CASSHRLAGGSEQYF	TGTGCCAGCAGCCACCGACTAGCGGGAGGTTCAGAGCAGTACTTC
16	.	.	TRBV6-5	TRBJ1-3	CASSYSGPNSGNTIYF	TGTGCCAGCAGTTACTCCGGACCCAACTCTGGAAACACCATATATTTT
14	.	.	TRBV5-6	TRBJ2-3	CASSLAVSTDTQYF	TGTGCCAGCAGCTTAGCGGTTAGCACAGATACGCAGTATTTT
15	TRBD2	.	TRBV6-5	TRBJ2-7	CASSHTSGFSYEQYF	TGTGCCAGCAGTCATACTAGCGGTTTCTCCTACGAGCAGTACTTC
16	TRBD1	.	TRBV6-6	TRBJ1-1	CASSSKGQRANTEAFF	TGTGCCAGCAGTTCCAAGGGACAGCGGGCTAACACTGAAGCTTTCTTT
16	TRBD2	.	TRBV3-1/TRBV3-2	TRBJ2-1	CASSPIAGGRYNEQFF	TGTGCCAGCAGCCCAATAGCGGGGGGACGCTACAATGAGCAGTTCTTC
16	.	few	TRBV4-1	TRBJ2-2	CASSLLRDTNTGELFF	TGCGCCAGCAGCCTTCTCCGGGACACTAACACCGGGGAGCTGTTTTTT